The 25 T cell receptor beta chains listed next were all sequenced from one sample in a study of T cell repertoires in cytomegalovirus infection. TCRdb ran MiXCR on the reads and lists one entry per CDR3 protein. The table lists 300,000 or so distinct CDR3 sequences, more than 20% of them singletons. Material for sequencing was PBMCs. These receptors were obtained from a human donor in good health (CMV status not recorded). Some clones in this sample may be carry-over from other donors' samples.

The chain carries TRBV19 and TRBJ1-4, with 11 bases lining up with TRBD1. J was trimmed by 7 bases and V by 10 bases; bases with no gene match: 8. This CDR3 region has 14 residues. Germline CDR1 is LNHDA and CDR2 is SQIVND (reference sequence). This CDR3 is CATAQGQGGEKLFF. The CDR3 DNA reads TGTGCCACCGCACAGGGACAGGGGGGTGAAAAACTGTTTTTT.

In this sample, this clonotype turned up a few times. The V call is TRBV11-2, the J call TRBJ1-6; 7 nucleotides match TRBD1. V shed 2 bases, J shed 7 bases, and the junction held 2 bases outside the gene matches. CDR1 is SGHAT, CDR2 FQNNGV, per germline. The CDR3 runs to 14 residues. The CDR3 nucleotides read TGTGCCAGCAGCTTAAAGGGGGCGAATTCACCCCTCCACTTT. Encoded protein: CASSLKGANSPLHF.

In the case of this clonotype: The CDR3 ends on some other residue instead of the conserved phenylalanine or tryptophan, so this is likely a read error. The V gene is TRBV7-4, the J gene TRBJ1-2, with TRBD1 matching 9 bases. V shed 3 bases and J 8 bases; nucleotides not matched to a gene: 10. The CDR3 spans 15 residues. The germline CDR1 and CDR2 sequences are SGHVT and SQSDAQ. The CDR3 sequence is CASSFLGTGRRGYTL. For the CDR3, the DNA is TGTGCCAGCAGCTTCCTCGGGACAGGGCGGCGGGGCTACACCTTA.

CDR3 region: CASSQQDRAYEQYF. CDR3 nucleotides: TGTGCCAGCAGCCAGCAAGACAGGGCCTACGAGCAGTACTTC. The rearrangement uses TRBV3-1 and TRBJ2-7; 7 bases match TRBD1. Losses at the gene ends were 3 bases for V and 2 bases for J; bases not matched to a gene: 4. Germline V CDR1 and CDR2: LGHDT, YNNKEL (reference sequence). The CDR3 has 14 residues.

This sequence joins TRBV12-3 or TRBV12-4 and TRBJ1-1; weak D call: TRBD1 (5 bases). This CDR3 contains 16 residues. V lost 3 bases, J lost 7 bases, and 21 bases lay in between. CDR3 in amino acids: CASSFILLGGKIEAFF. CDR3 bases: TGTGCCAGCAGTTTCATTCTATTGGGGGGAAAAATTGAAGCTTTCTTT.

In this sample, this clonotype turned up a few times. The rearrangement uses TRBV5-1 and TRBJ2-2; D possibly uses TRBD1 or TRBD2 (5 bases each). Germline V gene sequence: CDR1 SGHRS, CDR2 YFSETQ. The CDR3 is 15 amino acids. Trimming shortened V by 4 bases and J by 5 bases, and 15 bases separated the two germline ends. This CDR3 reads CASSPRGAETGELFF. DNA of the CDR3: TGCGCCAGCAGCCCACGGGGCGCTGAGACCGGGGAGCTGTTTTTT.

This clonotype has a count of ten or more. The rearrangement uses TRBV12-3 or TRBV12-4 and TRBJ2-7; 7 bases are a match to TRBD1. The ends lost 6 bases at V and 0 bases at J; junction bases unmatched: 11. The CDR3 runs 16 residues. This CDR3 reads CASRPKGGLSSYEQYV. DNA for the CDR3: TGTGCCAGCAGACCTAAAGGGGGCCTTAGCTCCTACGAGCAGTACGTC.

The chain recombines TRBV5-1 with TRBJ2-3; D might be TRBD2 (5 bases). The CDR3 totals 15 residues. With 0 bases removed from V and 6 bases from J, the gap between germline ends came to 14 bases. The germline V gene encodes CDR1 SGHRS and CDR2 YFSETQ. The CDR3 coding sequence is TGCGCCAGCAGCTTGGATTCGGGAATCCCGGATACGCAGTATTTT. Its translation is CASSLDSGIPDTQYF.

There are many counts of this clonotype. The V and J genes are TRBV7-2 and TRBJ1-1, with D possibly matching TRBD1 (5 bases). With 5 bases removed from V and 4 bases from J, the gap between germline ends came to 14 bases. CDR1 is SGHTA, CDR2 FQGNSA, per germline. This CDR3 comprises 14 residues. CDR3 amino acids: CASSLQGRGTEAFF. CDR3 DNA: TGTGCCAGCAGCCTTCAGGGAAGGGGCACTGAAGCTTTCTTT.

V usage is TRBV7-9 and J usage is TRBJ2-4, with D possibly TRBD1 on 5 matching bases. Germline V gene lookup returns CDR1 SEHNR and CDR2 FQNEAQ (reference sequence). Trimming shortened V by 7 bases and J by 5 bases, and 15 bases separated the two germline ends. CDR3 length: 14 amino acids. CDR3 loop: CASTDRMYENIQYF. The CDR3 DNA sequence: TGTGCCAGCACCGACAGAATGTATGAAAACATTCAGTACTTC.

The V and J genes are TRBV4-3 and TRBJ1-6, with no clear D. The CDR3 covers 17 residues. The germline CDR1 and CDR2 sequences are LGHNA and YSLEER. V was pared by 0 bases and J by 2 bases, with 11 bases between. CDR3 nucleotide sequence: TGCGCCAGCAGCCAAGATCTGGTGGGGACCTATAATTCACCCCTCCACTTT. This encodes CASSQDLVGTYNSPLHF.

This chain uses TRBV7-4 with TRBJ1-2, with a possible D match to TRBD1 (5 bases). V lost 5 bases, J lost 8 bases, and 12 bases lay in between. Germline values: CDR1 SGHVT, CDR2 SQSDAQ. This CDR3 comprises 12 residues. In DNA form, the CDR3 reads TGTGCCAGCAGCCCCCCCCGGGGGGGCTACACCTTC. Encoded protein: CASSPPRGGYTF.

J is TRBJ1-2 and V is TRBV7-8, with TRBD1 as a possible D gene (6 bases). Germline V gives CDR1 SGHVS, CDR2 FQNEAQ. The CDR3 is 13 residues long. Trimming took off 5 bases at V and 0 bases at J, with 7 bases between the two ends. For the CDR3, the DNA is TGTGCCAGCAGCCGACAGGCTAACTATGGCTACACCTTC. It specifies CASSRQANYGYTF.

This clonotype has a count of ten or more. The chain carries TRBV7-2 and TRBJ2-1, with D perhaps matching TRBD2 (5 bases). The CDR3 length is 14 residues. Per the germline V gene, CDR1 is SGHTA and CDR2 is FQGNSA. With 5 bases removed from V and 1 base from J, the gap between germline ends came to 9 bases. CDR3 residues: CASSRGFSYNEQFF. The CDR3 nucleotides are TGTGCCAGCAGCCGAGGGTTTTCCTACAATGAGCAGTTCTTC.

The rearrangement links TRBV11-2 to TRBJ1-2; D possibly corresponds to TRBD1 (5 bases). Germline V gene sequence: CDR1 SGHAT, CDR2 FQNNGV. The V end lost 3 bases, the J end lost 5 bases, and 13 bases lay between the germline ends. The CDR3 runs to 14 residues. CDR3 in DNA: TGTGCCAGCAGCTTGACCGACAGTTCTTATGGCTACACCTTC. Translating it yields CASSLTDSSYGYTF.

The chain recombines TRBV12-3 or TRBV12-4 with TRBJ2-3; 8 bases fit TRBD2. CDR3 length equals 18 residues. The junction had 14 bases not matched to a gene; V was cut back by 6 bases and J by 0 bases. The CDR3 spells CASSFELLSGGSTDTQYF. The CDR3 nucleotides are TGTGCCAGCAGCTTTGAGTTATTAAGCGGGGGTAGCACAGATACGCAGTATTTT.

This clonotype occurred a few times. The V call is TRBV28, the J call TRBJ1-2, with 9 bases lining up with TRBD1. The V segment lost 6 bases and the J segment 3 bases; nucleotides outside the gene matches: 5. The CDR3 extends over 14 amino acids. Germline V gene data show CDR1 as MDHEN and CDR2 as SYDVKM. CDR3 DNA sequence: TGTGCCAGCAGCCCCTGGGACAGGGACTATGGCTACACCTTC. Amino acid sequence: CASSPWDRDYGYTF.

The rearrangement links TRBV6-2 or TRBV6-3 to TRBJ1-1; D gene uncertain. The CDR3 contains 12 residues. Trimming pared 0 bases from V and 5 bases from J, leaving 4 bases between. CDR1 and CDR2 from the germline V gene are MNHEY and SVGEGT. CDR3 protein: CASSYSQTEAFF. The CDR3 DNA follows: TGTGCCAGCAGTTACTCCCAGACTGAAGCTTTCTTT.

This clonotype showed up many times. The chain couples TRBV6-6 to TRBJ2-5; weak D call: TRBD1 (6 bases). Trimming stripped 6 bases from V and 14 bases from J, with 13 bases between. Germline CDR1 and CDR2: MNHNY and SVGAGI (reference sequence). The CDR3 loop spans 10 amino acids. CDR3 bases: TGTGCCAGCAGCCGGGACACGCTCTACTTC. Amino acids: CASSRDTLYF.

This chain uses TRBV19 with TRBJ1-3; D is unclear. This CDR3 spans 16 amino acids. Trimming removed 5 bases from V and 0 bases from J, with 14 bases in between. CDR1 and CDR2 (germline): LNHDA, SQIVND (reference sequence). CDR3 coding DNA: TGTGCCAGTAGTCTCCCGCAGACACACTCTGGAAACACCATATATTTT. It encodes CASSLPQTHSGNTIYF.

This clonotype occurred a few times. The chain links TRBV7-6 to TRBJ1-4, with D maybe TRBD1 (5 bases). Per the germline V gene, CDR1 is SGHVS and CDR2 is FNYEAQ. This CDR3 region has 15 residues. V was shortened by 3 bases and J by 4 bases, with 12 bases between the two germline ends. The CDR3 sequence is CASSFGDSYNEKLFF. CDR3 DNA: TGTGCCAGCAGCTTCGGTGACAGTTATAATGAAAAACTGTTTTTT.

This clonotype was detected ten times or more. The J gene is TRBJ2-2, the V gene TRBV7-8; D may be TRBD1 (5 bases). V was clipped by 3 bases and J by 1 base, with 15 bases between them. The CDR3 is made up of 17 amino acids. The germline CDR1 and CDR2 sequences are SGHVS and FQNEAQ. Written as DNA, the CDR3 is TGTGCCAGCAGCTTCCTCCAGGGCCGACAGAACACCGGGGAGCTGTTTTTT. Amino acid sequence: CASSFLQGRQNTGELFF.

The V call is TRBV4-1, the J call TRBJ1-3; D call uncertain. Germline CDR1 and CDR2: MGHRA and YSYEKL. Trimming took off 2 bases at V and 0 bases at J, with 8 bases between the two ends. The CDR3 length is 15 residues. The CDR3 DNA reads TGCGCCAGCAGCCAACTTGGGCCCTCTGGAAACACCATATATTTT. The encoded protein is CASSQLGPSGNTIYF.

This clonotype has more than one count but fewer than ten. The chain carries TRBV14 and TRBJ2-5; D is possibly TRBD1 (5 bases). The CDR3 consists of 18 residues. Germline values: CDR1 SGHDN, CDR2 FVKESK. V shed 0 bases and J shed 1 base, with 18 bases lying between them. CDR3 sequence reads: CASSQERGLDRSQETQYF. The CDR3 DNA reads TGTGCCAGCAGCCAAGAAAGGGGCCTAGACAGATCCCAAGAGACCCAGTACTTC.

The chain carries TRBV30 and TRBJ1-4; D uncertain. Between the trimmed V and J ends, which lost 5 bases and 5 bases, there was a span of 12 bases. Germline CDR1 GTSNPN, CDR2 SVGIG (reference sequence). The CDR3 sequence is 13 residues long. Here the CDR3 DNA reads TGTGCCTGGGGGGAACACCGAAATGAAAAACTGTTTTTT. Protein product: CAWGEHRNEKLFF.